Reported below is one TCR beta chain. Antigen specificity is unknown. The data stem from a study of cytomegalovirus exposure and HLA in healthy donors. Turning to the study itself: A data release that came early held approximately 85 million unique TCRs from HLA-typed donors. Findings and limits, study-wide: Researchers catalogued about 150 TCR beta chains as cytomegalovirus-associated. Later on, an analysis found that several of the most significant clusters appeared to be linked to common viral pathogens, which included parvovirus B19.

A multiplex PCR was run with 60 Vbeta primers and 13 Jbeta primers. Sequencing was performed with immunoSEQ multiplex PCR; in TCRdb, only in-frame clones are kept and a portion is missing. Here the sample spans 130,000 or so clones, roughly 70% being singletons. Trimming removed 2 bases at V and 3 bases at J, with 10 bases between. This CDR3 has 15 residues. The germline CDR1 and CDR2 sequences are KGHSH and LQKENI. This receptor was obtained from a woman aged 40 to 55 in good health and CMV-seropositive. Sequenced sample: PBMCs. The chain has TRBV18 and TRBJ2-2, with D perhaps TRBD1 (6 bases). The CDR3, as DNA: TGTGCCAGCTCACCAGACGCAGGGGACACCGGGGAGCTGTTTTTT. Translating gives CASSPDAGDTGELFF.